These T cell receptor beta chains were read from a single sample in a study of T cell responses to AZD1222 COVID-19 vaccine. Libraries were prepared by immunoSEQ multiplex PCR; TCRdb keeps only in-frame clonotypes and omits some of them. The sample has 120,000 or so clones, about nine tenths seen once; the top ten hold 2.5%. This specimen consisted of peripheral blood, obtained 28 days after the second AZD1222 dose. These receptor sequences come from an adult who received the AZD1222 COVID-19 vaccine. The CDR3 runs from the conserved cysteine through the conserved F or W. D genes are given only for firm matches. Rows give clone size only sometimes, using once, few, many, or a class for an expanded clone.

j_gene	d_gene	abundance	v_gene	CDR3nt	CDR3aa
TRBJ1-5	TRBD1	-	TRBV3-1/TRBV3-2	TGTGCCAGCAGCCCGGGGGGGACAGGGGTCAATCAGCCCCAGCATTTT	CASSPGGTGVNQPQHF
TRBJ2-3	-	-	TRBV15	TGTGCCACCAGCAGAGTTGAGGGCACAGATACGCAGTATTTT	CATSRVEGTDTQYF
TRBJ1-2	-	-	TRBV7-2	TGTGCCAGCAGCTTAGAGGCAGGGGAATATGGCTACACCTTC	CASSLEAGEYGYTF
TRBJ1-3	-	-	TRBV19	TGTGCCAGTAGATCTGACTCTGGAAACACCATATATTTT	CASRSDSGNTIYF
TRBJ1-1	TRBD1	-	TRBV30	TGTGCCTGGATCCGGACAGGGCCGGGAGCTTTCTTT	CAWIRTGPGAFF
TRBJ1-2	-	once	TRBV28	TGTGCCAGCAGTTTATCCCCAGGGGCTAGTCCTAACTATGGCTACACCTTC	CASSLSPGASPNYGYTF
TRBJ1-2	-	few	TRBV7-9	TGTGCCAGCAGCTTAGGTCGGGAGAACTATGGCTACACCTTC	CASSLGRENYGYTF
TRBJ2-7	TRBD1	-	TRBV3-1/TRBV3-2	TGTGCCAGCAGCCAAGCGGGGACAGGGAATTGGTACGAGCAGTACTTC	CASSQAGTGNWYEQYF
TRBJ1-4	-	-	TRBV2	TGTGCCAGCAGTCGAGCTTTGGCCAATAATGAAAAACTGTTTTTT	CASSRALANNEKLFF
TRBJ1-2	TRBD1	-	TRBV15	TGTGCCACCAGCAGAGGTAGGGGGCTCTCTGGCTACACCTTC	CATSRGRGLSGYTF
TRBJ2-4	-	-	TRBV7-9	TGTGCCAGCAGCCCTGGTTACATTCAGTACTTC	CASSPGYIQYF
TRBJ2-6	-	-	TRBV9	TGTGCCAGCAGCGTAGGCCCCTCTGGGGCCAACGTCCTGACTTTC	CASSVGPSGANVLTF
TRBJ1-2	TRBD1	few	TRBV5-4	TGTGCCAGCAGCTACCGGACAGGGGGGGCCTATGGCTACACCTTC	CASSYRTGGAYGYTF
TRBJ1-6	-	-	TRBV7-9	TGTGCCAGCAGCTCGACAGCCGGAGGGTATTCACCCCTCCACTTT	CASSSTAGGYSPLHF
TRBJ2-1	-	-	TRBV6-2/TRBV6-3	TGTGCCAGCACCCCCAGCGCTATAAGGTTGCGGTTCTTC	CASTPSAIRLRFF
TRBJ2-2	-	-	TRBV24-1	TGTGCCACCAGTAAGGATGGCGTCACCGGGGAGCTGTTTTTT	CATSKDGVTGELFF
TRBJ2-1	-	-	TRBV7-9	TGTGCCAGCAGCTTTTTAGGTTATGAGCAGTTCTTC	CASSFLGYEQFF
TRBJ2-2	-	-	TRBV9	TGTGCCAGCAGCCCACGGACCGTTACGAACACCGGGGAGCTGTTTTTT	CASSPRTVTNTGELFF
TRBJ1-6	TRBD1	-	TRBV7-2	TGTGCCAGCAGCTCGGGACAGAGCGGTTCGAATTCACCCCTCCACTTT	CASSSGQSGSNSPLHF
TRBJ2-5	-	-	TRBV14	TGTGCCAGCAGCCATGAGGAGACCCAGTACTTC	CASSHEETQYF
TRBJ2-1	-	few	TRBV7-3	TGTGCCAGCAGCTTAGGGGTCTCCTACAATGAGCAGTTCTTC	CASSLGVSYNEQFF
TRBJ1-5	-	few	TRBV6-1	TGTGCCAGCACCCAGCCCGGGAACAATCAGCCCCAGCATTTT	CASTQPGNNQPQHF
TRBJ1-4	-	few	TRBV11-2	TGTGCCAGCAGCCTCCGGGGGTTGAATGAAAAACTGTTTTTT	CASSLRGLNEKLFF
TRBJ2-7	-	-	TRBV5-1	TGCGCCAGCAGCCCGGCGGGGAATCCCGAGCAGTACTTC	CASSPAGNPEQYF
TRBJ2-5	TRBD2	-	TRBV19	TGTGCCAGTAGTAGCGGGGGCCAAGAGACCCAGTACTTC	CASSSGGQETQYF
TRBJ2-7	TRBD1	-	TRBV10-3	TGTGCCATCAGTGAGTCAGAACAGGGGGCCGGTGGCGAGCAGTACTTC	CAISESEQGAGGEQYF
TRBJ2-1	-	-	TRBV23-1	TGCGCCAGCAGTCCCAGGCAAGACAATGAGCAGTTCTTC	CASSPRQDNEQFF
TRBJ2-3	-	-	TRBV5-1	TGCGCCAGCAGCTTCCGCCGTGCCCCAGATACGCAGTATTTT	CASSFRRAPDTQYF
TRBJ2-7	-	-	TRBV19	TGTGCCAGTAGTTTCGGGACACGCTACGAGCAGTACTTC	CASSFGTRYEQYF
TRBJ2-2	TRBD1	-	TRBV5-4	TGTGCCAGCAGCTCGCAGGGGGCAGGCACCGGGGAGCTGTTTTTT	CASSSQGAGTGELFF
TRBJ1-5	TRBD1	-	TRBV27	TGTGCCAGCAGTCCCGGGACAGGGAGGAGGGAGCCCCAGCATTTT	CASSPGTGRREPQHF
TRBJ2-2	-	once	TRBV9	TGTGCCAGCAGCGTACTCCAGAAGAACACCGGGGAGCTGTTTTTT	CASSVLQKNTGELFF
TRBJ1-6	TRBD1	-	TRBV11-2	TGTGCCAGCAGCTTTAATTCATGGGACAGTCGGGATTCACCCCTCCACTTT	CASSFNSWDSRDSPLHF
TRBJ1-4	TRBD1	-	TRBV9	TGTGCCAGCAGCGGCTCGGGACAGGGGGAAAAACTGTTTTTT	CASSGSGQGEKLFF
TRBJ1-1	-	once	TRBV18	TGTGCCAGCTCACCGGACAGTATGAACACTGAAGCTTTCTTT	CASSPDSMNTEAFF
TRBJ2-2	-	-	TRBV6-2/TRBV6-3	TGTGCCAGCAGTCGGACTGGCGATAACACCGGGGAGCTGTTTTTT	CASSRTGDNTGELFF
TRBJ2-5	-	-	TRBV10-3	TGTGCCATCAGTGGTCGGCCCGGCGGGACCCAGTACTTC	CAISGRPGGTQYF